Here is one T cell receptor beta chain with its context. Method: immunoSEQ multiplex PCR; TCRdb's copy keeps in-frame clones and lacks some. The table has about 67,000 clones, 83% seen once. V was cut by 1 base and J by 0 bases, with 10 bases left in between. The CDR3 contains 16 residues. Germline V lookup: CDR1 SNHLY, CDR2 FYNNEI. The data are from a study of T cell responses to AZD1222 COVID-19 vaccine. Sequenced here: peripheral blood, sampled 28 days after the second AZD1222 dose. The receptor comes from an adult who received the AZD1222 COVID-19 vaccine. The chain joins TRBV2 to TRBJ2-1; D remains unclear. The CDR3 reads CASSEEAASSYNEQFF. CDR3 DNA: TGTGCCAGCAGTGAAGAGGCAGCGAGCTCCTACAATGAGCAGTTCTTC. The full variable domain, rest sourced from reference TRBV2 and TRBJ2-1, is EPEVTQTPSHQVTQMGQEVILRCVPISNHLYFYWYRQILGQKVEFLVSFYNNEISEKSEIFDDQFSVERPDGSNFTLKIRSTKLEDSAMYFCASSEEAASSYNEQFFGPGTRLTVL.